This TCR beta chain was recorded in a study of T cell repertoires in cytomegalovirus infection. Study-wide context: It was recently identified HLA-C-restricted and well-studied HLA-B-restricted CMV epitopes that the study used. Signatures in public TCR beta sequences pointed to both CMV infection and matching HLA type.

V was clipped by 7 bases and J by 5 bases, with 17 bases between them. The germline V gene encodes CDR1 SEHNR and CDR2 FQNEAQ (reference sequence). This CDR3 region has 14 residues. Overall study results and limits: Within the response measured ex vivo, HLA-C-restricted CMV-specific TCR beta clonotypes were dominant.

A few counts support this clonotype. Its antigen is unknown. TCRdb re-derived calls from the reads in MiXCR, one entry per CDR3 protein. The table has about 470,000 distinct CDR3 sequences, approximately 46% seen once. The specimen comprised cultured PBMCs, sampled from culture after CMV antigen stimulation. The J gene is TRBJ1-1, the V gene TRBV7-9; D unresolved. The source is a human donor in good health (CMV status not recorded). Some clones in this sample may be carry-over from other donors' samples. The CDR3 sequence is CASISPHGSTEAFF. CDR3 bases: TGTGCCAGCATTAGCCCCCATGGGTCGACTGAAGCTTTCTTT.